Listed below are T cell receptor beta chains from one sample, sequenced in a study of CD8 T cells in ankylosing spondylitis. TCRdb processed the 5' RACE reads anew with MiXCR; each CDR3 protein has one entry. The sample includes about 150,000 distinct CDR3 sequences, approximately 44% of them seen just once. Sequenced sample: synovial fluid, either unsorted or a sorted T cell fraction (not recorded which). The origin of the receptors is a male donor with ankylosing spondylitis. CDR3s include the opening cysteine and the closing phenylalanine or tryptophan. A D gene is named only where the DNA matches it firmly.

d_call	j_call	v_call	cdr3_aa
TRBD1	TRBJ1-2	TRBV4-1	CASSTRTGDYYGYTF
.	TRBJ2-7	TRBV27	CASSLIGDPSYEQYF
.	TRBJ2-7	TRBV11-2	CASSPGWVAEPYEQYF
.	TRBJ1-4	TRBV11-2	CASSLAGWVDEKLFF
.	TRBJ2-2	TRBV5-1	CASSLGWGGTGELFF
.	TRBJ1-1	TRBV13	CASSLGAGNTEAFF
.	TRBJ2-6	TRBV12-3/TRBV12-4	CASSLPDFDHSGANVLTF
.	TRBJ1-2	TRBV4-1	CASSQDRTIFGYGYTF
TRBD2	TRBJ2-7	TRBV5-1	CASSDPGLTYEQYF
.	TRBJ2-3	TRBV28	CASTLSAGGGVDTQYF